The clone carrying this T cell receptor (beta chain) was found many times. The sample originates from a study of molecular identifiers for immune sequencing clone quantification. Study-wide background: Across replicate runs, RNA obtained from approximately 20,000 or 100,000 naive CD8 cells was divided into five, with four undergoing sequencing.

This CDR3 has 11 amino acids. The V and J ends lost 7 bases and 1 base respectively, with 4 bases between them. Bulk TCR libraries were made with methods that had been previously described and with listed TCR primers. In TCRdb, the PCR reads were re-called with MiXCR into one record per CDR3 protein. This sample carries about 640,000 distinct CDR3 sequences, roughly 21% of them seen once, and the ten largest clones take roughly 0.9%. The TCR sequence derives from a human donor in good health. Some libraries in this study had Jurkat cell RNA spiked in. The sample consisted of naive CD8+ T cells from blood, with Jurkat cell RNA spiked in. Stated subset: FACS-sorted CD8+CD4-CCR7+CD45RA+ naive T cells. The chain carries TRBV12-3 or TRBV12-4 and TRBJ1-1, with D hard to call. The CDR3 reads CASIGNTEAFF. Here the CDR3 DNA reads TGTGCCAGCATCGGGAACACTGAAGCTTTCTTT.